A few counts support the clone carrying this TCR beta chain. The target antigen is unknown. The data derive from a study of blood T cells in healthy people across ages. Study-wide results and limits: In older individuals, TCR beta diversity per million T cells was lower, falling roughly linearly with age.

The authors ran a second PCR of roughly 6 to 12 cycles using a sample-barcoded 5' primer and a J-beta primer mix. Every single cDNA molecule received a tag from a template-switch adaptor with 12 random nucleotides. TCRdb reprocessed the 5' RACE reads with MiXCR, giving one entry per CDR3 protein. The table records under 2,000,000 distinct CDR3 sequences, 49% of them present only once. Donors were healthy Caucasian individuals from Russia aged about 6 to 100. Samples each yielded at least 5.5 micrograms of total RNA. V trimming: 5 bases; J trimming: 4 bases; junction bases outside the gene matches: 8. Germline assignment: CDR1 SEHNR and CDR2 FQNEAQ (reference sequence). The CDR3 is 15 residues long.

The rearrangement joins TRBV7-9 to TRBJ2-5; TRBD1 matches 9 bases. The sample taken for sequencing was blood. This TCR was sampled from a woman aged 35 to 49 in good health. In DNA, the CDR3 is TGTGCCAGCAGCCAAGTACAGGGGGCAGGAGAGACCCAGTACTTC. The encoded protein is CASSQVQGAGETQYF. The full variable domain, its missing parts supplied by reference TRBV7-9 and TRBJ2-5, is DTGVSQNPRHKITKRGQNVTFRCDPISEHNRLYWYRQTLGQGPEFLTYFQNEAQLEKSRLLSDRFSAERPKGSFSTLEIQRTEQGDSAMYLCASSQVQGAGETQYFGPGTRLLVL.